These 23 T cell receptor beta chains were all obtained from the same sample, sequenced in a study of blood T cell repertoires in COVID-19. The table came from immunoSEQ multiplex PCR; TCRdb's copy has only in-frame clones and leaves some out. The sample lists under 350,000 clones, just over 85% seen once, with 4% to 5% in the top ten. Sequencing input: PBMCs or T cells enriched from blood (not recorded which). The origin of the receptors is a woman between 40 and 50 years old with acute COVID-19.

This chain links TRBV9 with TRBJ2-1, with D possibly matching TRBD2 (6 bases). The V end lost 0 bases, the J end lost 0 bases, and 10 bases lay between the germline ends. Per germline, CDR1 SGDLS and CDR2 YYNGEE. The CDR3 has 16 residues. CDR3 sequence (DNA): TGTGCCAGCAGCGTAGGGGCGGGGAGCTCCTACAATGAGCAGTTCTTC. Its protein is CASSVGAGSSYNEQFF.

The chain is built from TRBV7-9 and TRBJ2-5, with 12 bases fitting TRBD2. The ends lost 5 bases at V and 2 bases at J; junction bases unmatched: 3. The CDR3 runs 15 residues. Germline-derived CDR1 and CDR2 are SEHNR and FQNEAQ (reference sequence). CDR3 in DNA: TGTGCCAGCAGCGCGACTAGCGGGAGTCAAGAGACCCAGTACTTC. This codes for CASSATSGSQETQYF. The whole variable domain, filled in from reference TRBV7-9 and TRBJ2-5, reads DTGVSQNPRHKITKRGQNVTFRCDPISEHNRLYWYRQTLGQGPEFLTYFQNEAQLEKSRLLSDRFSAERPKGSFSTLEIQRTEQGDSAMYLCASSATSGSQETQYFGPGTRLLVL.

The V gene is TRBV2, the J gene TRBJ2-3; maybe TRBD1 (5 bases). Germline V lookup: CDR1 SNHLY, CDR2 FYNNEI. This CDR3 is built from 15 residues. Trimming left V 2 bases short and J 2 bases short, with 11 bases between. CDR3 nucleotide sequence: TGTGCCAGCAGTGAAATGGGGCTAGACACAGATACGCAGTATTTT. Its protein is CASSEMGLDTDTQYF.

This clone appeared a single time. This chain connects TRBV5-1 to TRBJ2-1, with a possible D match to TRBD1 (6 bases). This CDR3 region has 18 residues. Germline loops: CDR1 SGHRS, CDR2 YFSETQ. Trimming pared 4 bases from V and 4 bases from J, leaving 24 bases between. CDR3 DNA sequence: TGCGCCAGCAGCCCGGGGTCAGGGGATACACGCTTTTACAATGAGCAGTTCTTC. This sequence encodes CASSPGSGDTRFYNEQFF.

The rearrangement joins TRBV5-1 to TRBJ2-5; D not resolved. CDR1 and CDR2 (germline): SGHRS, YFSETQ. This CDR3 comprises 13 residues. V dropped 1 base and J dropped 7 bases, with 11 bases sitting between them. CDR3 protein: CASSLSDSGTQYF. CDR3 bases: TGCGCCAGCAGCTTGAGTGATTCGGGGACCCAGTACTTC.

The V call is TRBV19, the J call TRBJ2-7, with D perhaps TRBD2 (5 bases). The V end was cut by 4 bases, the J end by 2 bases, with 24 bases between. Looked up from germline, CDR1 is LNHDA and CDR2 is SQIVND (reference sequence). This CDR3 region has 18 residues. CDR3 coding DNA: TGTGCCAGTAGTAAAACCCCTTTCGGGGTGGGAAAAACCTACGAGCAGTACTTC. Its translation is CASSKTPFGVGKTYEQYF.

This chain joins TRBV10-3 and TRBJ1-5; tentative D call: TRBD1 (5 bases). The ends were cut back, 10 bases at V and 2 bases at J, with 12 bases in the middle. Germline CDR1 ENHRY, CDR2 SYGVKD. CDR3 length: 13 residues. This CDR3 is CATQDTGNQPQHF. The CDR3 DNA reads as TGTGCCACACAGGATACGGGCAATCAGCCCCAGCATTTT.

V usage is TRBV6-5 and J usage is TRBJ1-5; 10 nucleotides line up with TRBD1. The germline V gene has CDR1 MNHEY and CDR2 SVGAGI. V shed 4 bases, J shed 7 bases, and the junction held 1 base outside the gene matches. The CDR3 covers 13 residues. CDR3 region: CASSWDRGQPQHF. The CDR3 DNA sequence: TGTGCCAGCAGTTGGGACAGGGGACAGCCCCAGCATTTT.

The chain joins TRBV7-9 to TRBJ2-2, with a tentative D call TRBD1 (7 bases). V lost 4 bases and J lost 4, with 19 bases in between. CDR1 and CDR2 from the germline V gene are SEHNR and FQNEAQ (reference sequence). The CDR3 contains 17 residues. DNA for the CDR3: TGTGCCAGCAGCTACCCCCGCGGGACAGCGGGCACCGGGGAGCTGTTTTTT. It yields the protein CASSYPRGTAGTGELFF.

The chain employs TRBV5-1 and TRBJ2-7, with a possible D match to TRBD2 (6 bases). Germline CDR1 reads SGHRS; CDR2 reads YFSETQ. Trimming stripped 0 bases from V and 4 bases from J, with 14 bases between. The CDR3 runs 15 residues. CDR3 protein: CASSLEPGLYYEQYF. The CDR3 DNA sequence: TGCGCCAGCAGCTTGGAACCGGGACTTTATTACGAGCAGTACTTC.

The chain uses TRBV16 and TRBJ1-5, with D perhaps matching TRBD1 (5 bases). V was cut by 3 bases and J by 6 bases, with 9 bases left in between. The CDR3 runs 13 residues. The V gene's germline CDR1 is KGHSY and CDR2 FQNENV. DNA for the CDR3: TGTGCCAGCAGCCAGGGGCGAGGTCAGCCCCAGCATTTT. It codes for CASSQGRGQPQHF. The whole variable domain, remainder taken from reference TRBV16 and TRBJ1-5, is GEEVAQTPKHLVRGEGQKAKLYCAPIKGHSYVFWYQQVLKNEFKFLISFQNENVFDETGMPKERFSAKCLPNSPCSLEIQATKLEDSAVYFCASSQGRGQPQHFGDGTRLSIL.

The chain has TRBV28 and TRBJ2-1, with D unresolved. The CDR3 has 12 amino acids. CDR1 is MDHEN and CDR2 is SYDVKM in the germline V gene. V lost 2 bases to trimming and J lost 9 bases, with 8 bases between them. The CDR3 is CASSLIATEQFF. The CDR3 nucleotides are TGTGCCAGCAGTTTAATAGCAACTGAGCAGTTCTTC.

The chain is built from TRBV14 and TRBJ1-2, with D perhaps matching TRBD1 (5 bases). Germline V gene lookup returns CDR1 SGHDN and CDR2 FVKESK. Trimming left V 0 bases short and J 5 bases short, with 22 bases between. The CDR3 is 18 residues long. In DNA form, the CDR3 reads TGTGCCAGCAGCCAAGACGACCTAAAAGACAGCTACCAATATGGCTACACCTTC. Its translation is CASSQDDLKDSYQYGYTF.

This chain links TRBV27 with TRBJ2-6; D is possibly TRBD2 (6 bases). This CDR3 comprises 18 residues. V was shortened by 2 bases and J by 0 bases, with 14 bases between the two germline ends. CDR1 and CDR2 from the germline V gene are MNHEY and SMNVEV (reference sequence). The CDR3 DNA reads TGTGCCAGCAGTTTACCGCTGCGGGGCCTCTCTGGGGCCAACGTCCTGACTTTC. Translated, it gives CASSLPLRGLSGANVLTF.

The V gene is TRBV5-4, the J gene TRBJ1-2; 7 bases are a match to TRBD1. V lost 5 bases, J lost 7 bases, and 14 bases stayed unmatched. Germline CDR1 SGHNT, CDR2 YYREEE (reference sequence). CDR3 length: 15 amino acids. The CDR3: CASSLSQGGSVGYTF. CDR3 bases: TGTGCCAGCAGTCTAAGCCAAGGGGGCTCGGTTGGCTACACCTTC.

This clone was detected once. The rearrangement joins TRBV12-5 to TRBJ2-1; TRBD2 aligns across 10 bases. This CDR3 has 13 residues. Trimming removed 3 bases from V and 12 bases from J; junction bases left unmatched: 5. CDR1 and CDR2 (germline): LGHNT, FRNRAP. CDR3: CASGFESGRGQFF. CDR3 bases: TGTGCTAGTGGTTTTGAGAGCGGGAGGGGGCAGTTCTTC. The whole variable domain, filled in from reference TRBV12-5 and TRBJ2-1, reads DARVTQTPRHKVTEMGQEVTMRCQPILGHNTVFWYRQTMMQGLELLAYFRNRAPLDDSGMPKDRFSAEMPDATLATLKIQPSEPRDSAVYFCASGFESGRGQFFGPGTRLTVL.

The gene calls are TRBV7-6 and TRBJ2-6; D uncertain. The CDR3 length is 15 residues. Germline V CDR1 and CDR2: SGHVS, FNYEAQ. Deletions cut 0 bases from V and 0 bases from J, with 3 bases between. The CDR3 DNA is TGTGCCAGCAGCTTAGCGGCCTCTGGGGCCAACGTCCTGACTTTC. Encoded protein: CASSLAASGANVLTF.

This clone has more than one count but fewer than ten. V usage is TRBV24-1 and J usage is TRBJ1-3, with 10 bases matching TRBD1. Trimming removed 3 bases from V and 6 bases from J; junction bases left unmatched: 4. This CDR3 contains 15 residues. Germline assignment: CDR1 KGHDR and CDR2 SFDVKD. The CDR3 loop is CATSDPGTGVNTIYF. The CDR3 DNA is TGTGCCACCAGTGATCCCGGGACAGGGGTAAACACCATATATTTT.

CDR3 loop: CASSLTGSGNTIYF. The CDR3 coding sequence is TGTGCCAGCAGCTTGACGGGTTCGGGAAACACCATATATTTT. V usage is TRBV5-4 and J usage is TRBJ1-3; no firm D call. Trimming removed 1 base at V and 4 bases at J, with 9 bases between. The germline V gene has CDR1 SGHNT and CDR2 YYREEE (reference sequence). The CDR3 is made up of 14 amino acids. Full variable domain (missing parts from reference TRBV5-4 and TRBJ1-3): ETGVTQSPTHLIKTRGQQVTLRCSSQSGHNTVSWYQQALGQGPQFIFQYYREEENGRGNFPPRFSGLQFPNYSSELNVNALELDDSALYLCASSLTGSGNTIYFGEGSWLTVV.

This clone was seen only a few times. This chain uses TRBV7-6 with TRBJ2-7; 8 bases are shared with TRBD1. The J segment lost 1 base and the V segment lost 0 bases, leaving 8 bases of the junction unmatched. The germline V gene has CDR1 SGHVS and CDR2 FNYEAQ. This CDR3 contains 17 residues. Here the CDR3 reads CASSLALQGAVSYEQYF. The CDR3 nucleotides read TGTGCCAGCAGCTTAGCGTTGCAGGGGGCCGTGTCCTACGAGCAGTACTTC.

The gene calls are TRBV27 and TRBJ2-7, with 11 bases identical to TRBD1. The CDR3 loop spans 15 amino acids. Germline CDR1 reads MNHEY; CDR2 reads SMNVEV (reference sequence). V lost 6 bases and J lost 4; bases outside the gene matches: 8. CDR3 protein: CASRQPGTGGYEQYF. The CDR3, as DNA: TGTGCCAGCAGGCAGCCTGGGACAGGGGGTTACGAGCAGTACTTC.

The CDR3 loop is CASSPDRRGSPLHF. The CDR3 DNA follows: TGTGCCAGTAGTCCGGACAGGCGGGGATCACCCCTCCACTTT. This rearrangement joins TRBV19 to TRBJ1-6; 7 bases are shared with TRBD1. The germline CDR1 and CDR2 sequences are LNHDA and SQIVND (reference sequence). The J segment lost 10 bases and the V segment lost 5 bases, leaving 8 bases of the junction unmatched. CDR3 size: 14 residues.

The chain employs TRBV28 and TRBJ1-2; 10 bases align to TRBD1. The CDR3 is made up of 14 amino acids. Germline CDR1 MDHEN, CDR2 SYDVKM. Trimming removed 2 bases from V and 6 bases from J; junction bases left unmatched: 3. Here the CDR3 DNA reads TGTGCCAGCAGTTTACAGGGGACAGGGGATGGCTACACCTTC. Translating it yields CASSLQGTGDGYTF.